This is a list of T cell receptor beta chains from one sample in a study of T cell responses to AZD1222 COVID-19 vaccine. The method was immunoSEQ multiplex PCR; TCRdb's version includes in-frame clones alone and lacks a portion of them. The sample contains 55,000 to 65,000 clones, 60% to 85% of which appear only once. Sequencing was performed on peripheral blood, taken 28 days after the second AZD1222 dose. Receptor source: an adult who received the AZD1222 COVID-19 vaccine. CDR3s leave out the opening cysteine and the closing phenylalanine or tryptophan.

TRBV28	TRBJ1-2	ASSGGLDNYGYT
TRBV5-6	TRBJ1-3	ASSLKAGAGNTIY
TRBV13	TRBJ2-6	ASSLGGTGTAGANVLT
TRBV25-1	TRBJ2-3	ASSEFGGGRTDTQY
TRBV5-1	TRBJ2-7	ASSLTHRGPEQY
TRBV7-2	TRBJ1-1	ASSYGNTEAF
TRBV2	TRBJ1-2	ASSPLTGKLT
TRBV11-3	TRBJ2-7	ASSFSYEQY
TRBV28	TRBJ1-5	ASSFNQPQH
TRBV6-5	TRBJ2-7	ASRLHRGGEQY
TRBV7-2	TRBJ1-5	ASSWGRLGQPQH
TRBV6-5	TRBJ1-5	ASSRPDSNQPQH
TRBV3-1/TRBV3-2	TRBJ1-2	ASSRDRDENGYT
TRBV11-1	TRBJ1-2	ASSLPGGGGYT
TRBV19	TRBJ1-2	ASRSSGQGAGYT
TRBV4-3	TRBJ2-6	ASGSGGERGHSGANVLT
TRBV6-5	TRBJ2-2	ASRQGGNTGELF
TRBV20-1	TRBJ2-5	SARQETQY
TRBV19	TRBJ1-2	ASRPRGGEDYGYT
TRBV5-1	TRBJ2-3	ASSSGLATDTQY
TRBV6-2/TRBV6-3	TRBJ1-5	ASSYSNSQGNQPQH
TRBV11-3	TRBJ1-1	ASSQNRVGTEAF
TRBV2	TRBJ1-2	ASSEDRGRGGYT
TRBV4-3	TRBJ2-1	ASSQESQTYNEQF
TRBV6-4	TRBJ2-7	ASSDLQERDEQY
TRBV5-1	TRBJ1-1	ASSLTQAESGAF
TRBV5-1	TRBJ1-2	ASSLNTEDNYGYT
TRBV7-9	TRBJ2-5	ASSLGGLGETQY
TRBV5-5	TRBJ2-1	ASSLEGASYNEQF